A selection of T cell receptor beta chains follows, all from one sample in a study of blood T cell repertoires in COVID-19. Generated by immunoSEQ multiplex PCR, the TCRdb table keeps only in-frame clones and is missing some. The repertoire holds around 120,000 clones, with 80% to 90% as singletons. Sequencing was performed on peripheral blood. These receptors were obtained from a woman over 75 with acute or convalescent COVID-19. Each CDR3 is given with its conserved first and last residue. The D gene is left open where the match is weak.

V: TRBV7-9
D: TRBD2
CDR3: CASSLSGGTYNEQFF

V: TRBV11-2
D: TRBD1
CDR3: CASSILTGAKNIQYF

V: TRBV18
D: -
CDR3: CASSPPVRSNYGYTF

V: TRBV15
D: TRBD1
CDR3: CATSRGQGALAFF

V: TRBV18
D: -
CDR3: CASSPGQLNTEAFF

V: TRBV7-2
D: -
CDR3: CASRFSSYNEQFF

V: TRBV7-8
D: -
CDR3: CASSFAGREKLFF

V: TRBV19
D: TRBD1
CDR3: CASSRTGDGANVLTF

V: TRBV7-9
D: -
CDR3: CASSLPGISSYEQYF

V: TRBV5-1
D: -
CDR3: CASRPTVDGTYEQYF

V: TRBV6-5
D: TRBD1
CDR3: CASSSRQGYGYTF

V: TRBV5-8
D: -
CDR3: CASSLGTGNTEAFF

V: TRBV28
D: -
CDR3: CASSPYRAQGYTF

V: TRBV27
D: -
CDR3: CASSLSRYSNQPQHF

V: TRBV5-1
D: -
CDR3: CASSLAVGTGVDTQYF

V: TRBV29-1
D: -
CDR3: CSVGKSDEQFF

V: TRBV28
D: TRBD2
CDR3: CASSSSGGPETQYF

V: TRBV18
D: TRBD1
CDR3: CASSPTRGQGWTEAFF

V: TRBV18
D: TRBD2
CDR3: CASSLGGYGEQYF

V: TRBV5-1
D: -
CDR3: CASSLTGSADTQYF

V: TRBV10-3
D: TRBD2
CDR3: CATAGLAGGNEQFF

V: TRBV30
D: TRBD2
CDR3: CAWSVKAGGRNEQFF

V: TRBV30
D: -
CDR3: CAWSRKREGGRTEAFF

V: TRBV9
D: -
CDR3: CASSVEPDTQYF

V: TRBV28
D: -
CDR3: CASSSVGAGNTIYF

V: TRBV18
D: -
CDR3: CASSPVDSGNTEAFF

V: TRBV5-1
D: TRBD1
CDR3: CASSPQGGSTDTQYF

V: TRBV5-1
D: TRBD2
CDR3: CASSLGTSGGASYYNEQFF